The entry that follows covers one TCR beta chain sequence. Its matching antigen is unknown. These data originate in a study of T cell responses to AZD1222 COVID-19 vaccine. Per the germline V gene, CDR1 is SNHLY and CDR2 is FYNNEI. The CDR3 spans 15 residues. Deletions cut 4 bases from V and 3 bases from J, with 16 bases between. Produced via immunoSEQ multiplex PCR; TCRdb's table is partial and in-frame only. The table has around 210,000 clones, around 94% seen once. Study-wide findings and caveats: Donors skewed white British and female; clonal diversity was possibly underestimated. There were vaccine-associated CD4 TCRs across spike, dominant at 160-218 and 743-854.

V usage is TRBV2 and J usage is TRBJ2-7; D is possibly TRBD1 (6 bases). Here the sequenced sample was peripheral blood, taken 28 days after the second dose of the MenACWY control vaccine. This sequence originates from an adult who received the MenACWY meningococcal vaccine as a control. The CDR3 loop is CASSAPGTRNYEQYF. The CDR3 bases are TGTGCCAGCAGTGCCCCCGGGACAAGGAACTACGAGCAGTACTTC. Full variable domain (outside the CDR3, taken from reference TRBV2 and TRBJ2-7): EPEVTQTPSHQVTQMGQEVILRCVPISNHLYFYWYRQILGQKVEFLVSFYNNEISEKSEIFDDQFSVERPDGSNFTLKIRSTKLEDSAMYFCASSAPGTRNYEQYFGPGTRLTVT.